The 28 T cell receptor beta chains below come from one sample, sequenced in a study of T cell responses to AZD1222 COVID-19 vaccine. Generated by immunoSEQ multiplex PCR, the TCRdb table keeps only in-frame clones and is missing some. This sample has about 90,000 clones, with around 90% found just once. The source material was peripheral blood, sampled on day 0 of AZD1222 vaccination. These receptors came from an adult in good health.

The chain recombines TRBV25-1 with TRBJ2-7, with D possibly TRBD1 on 5 matching bases. V shed 3 bases and J shed 3 bases, with 12 bases lying between them. The CDR3 totals 14 residues. The germline gives CDR1 MGHDK, CDR2 SYGVNS. Here the CDR3 DNA reads TGTGCCAGCAGTGAGGAAGGGGTGGGCTACGAGCAGTACTTC. It encodes CASSEEGVGYEQYF.

This chain links TRBV28 with TRBJ1-4; 9 bases line up with TRBD1. The CDR3 covers 15 residues. CDR1 is MDHEN and CDR2 is SYDVKM in the germline V gene. Trimming removed 4 bases from V and 5 bases from J; junction bases left unmatched: 5. The CDR3 DNA reads as TGTGCCAGCAGTTCTACCGGGACAGGGAATGAAAAACTGTTTTTT. It translates to CASSSTGTGNEKLFF.

The gene calls are TRBV6-6 and TRBJ1-3; 7 bases are a match to TRBD1. The germline gives CDR1 MNHNY, CDR2 SVGAGI (reference sequence). The CDR3 is 15 amino acids. V was pared by 6 bases and J by 0 bases, with 5 bases of the junction left unmatched. In DNA form, the CDR3 reads TGTGCCAGCAGGACGGGACAGCTCTCTGGAAACACCATATATTTT. Its protein product is CASRTGQLSGNTIYF.

This chain joins TRBV28 and TRBJ2-1; D could derive from TRBD1 or TRBD2 (6 bases each). The V end lost 3 bases, the J end lost 13 bases, and 13 bases lay between the germline ends. The CDR3 has 12 residues. The germline CDR1 and CDR2 sequences are MDHEN and SYDVKM. The CDR3 reads CASSLEGGQQFF. In DNA form, the CDR3 reads TGTGCCAGCAGTTTGGAAGGGGGGCAACAGTTCTTC.

This sequence joins TRBV4-2 and TRBJ2-5, with 7 bases lining up with TRBD2. Germline V lookup: CDR1 LGHNA, CDR2 YNFKEQ. The CDR3 sequence is 17 residues long. The J segment lost 5 bases and the V segment lost 0 bases, leaving 12 bases of the junction unmatched. The CDR3: CASSQDGGERRGETQYF. The CDR3 DNA sequence: TGTGCCAGCAGCCAAGATGGGGGGGAGCGCAGAGGGGAGACCCAGTACTTC.

This sequence joins TRBV11-1 and TRBJ2-7; D gene uncertain. CDR3 size: 14 residues. Trimming removed 1 base from V and 5 bases from J, with 12 bases in between. CDR1 and CDR2 (germline): SGHAT, FQDESV (reference sequence). The DNA for the CDR3 is TGTGCCAGCAGCTTAGTTCGGAGTTCCAACGAGCAGTACTTC. It yields the protein CASSLVRSSNEQYF.

The rearrangement uses TRBV3-1 (or the pseudogene TRBV3-2) and TRBJ2-1; the D gene is possibly TRBD2 (7 bases). Germline V gene sequence: CDR1 LGHDT, CDR2 YNNKEL (reference sequence). V lost 3 bases and J 5 bases, leaving 20 bases between the germline ends. This CDR3 is 17 amino acids long. The CDR3: CASSHPAKGGFNNEQFF. As DNA, the CDR3 is TGTGCCAGCAGCCACCCCGCGAAGGGGGGGTTCAACAATGAGCAGTTCTTC.

The rearrangement links TRBV15 to TRBJ1-2; 8 nucleotides match TRBD1. Germline lookup yields CDR1 LNHNV and CDR2 YYDKDF (reference sequence). There are 16 residues in the CDR3. V trimming: 2 bases; J trimming: 1 base; junction bases outside the gene matches: 6. The CDR3 here is CATSRTDRGGNYGYTF. Here the CDR3 DNA reads TGTGCCACCAGCAGAACCGACAGGGGAGGTAACTATGGCTACACCTTC.

This chain connects TRBV2 to TRBJ1-1; D unclear. CDR3 size: 10 residues. Germline V lookup: CDR1 SNHLY, CDR2 FYNNEI. Trimming removed 5 bases from V and 2 bases from J, with 0 bases in between. CDR3 sequence reads: CASSNTEAFF. CDR3 DNA sequence: TGTGCCAGCAGTAACACTGAAGCTTTCTTT.

V usage is TRBV3-1 (or the pseudogene TRBV3-2) and J usage is TRBJ1-2; D is possibly TRBD1 (6 bases). The CDR3 covers 15 residues. The germline gives CDR1 LGHDT, CDR2 YNNKEL (reference sequence). Trimming pared 1 base from V and 4 bases from J, leaving 13 bases between. CDR3 in DNA: TGTGCCAGCAGCCAAGTGGACAGCCTAGGCTATGGCTACACCTTC. As protein: CASSQVDSLGYGYTF.

The chain combines TRBV30 with TRBJ1-2; D might be TRBD1 (6 bases). Trimming took 5 bases from V and 2 from J, leaving 15 bases between them. This CDR3 has 14 residues. CDR1 GTSNPN and CDR2 SVGIG come from the germline V gene (reference sequence). The CDR3 coding sequence is TGTGCCTGGTATTTAGGGGGGGCGAACTATGGCTACACCTTC. Its protein product is CAWYLGGANYGYTF.

This clone was observed a single time. J is TRBJ1-2 and V is TRBV7-9; maybe TRBD1 (5 bases). With 5 bases removed from V and 3 bases from J, the gap between germline ends came to 25 bases. Germline CDR1 reads SEHNR; CDR2 reads FQNEAQ (reference sequence). The CDR3 has 18 amino acids. The CDR3 reads CASSPAPRGPNSYYGYTF. DNA of the CDR3: TGTGCCAGCAGCCCCGCTCCACGGGGCCCAAACAGTTACTATGGCTACACCTTC.

This clone was recorded only once. This chain joins TRBV18 and TRBJ1-1; no reliable D call. Per the germline V gene, CDR1 is KGHSH and CDR2 is LQKENI. The CDR3 runs 13 residues. Trimming cost V 8 bases and J 1 base, with 11 bases left between them. This CDR3 reads CASQVGENTEAFF. As DNA, the CDR3 is TGTGCCAGCCAGGTGGGCGAGAACACTGAAGCTTTCTTT.

This chain joins TRBV21-1 and TRBJ2-5; TRBD2 was called by the table and not checked on the DNA. TRBV21-1 is tagged as a pseudogene. The CDR3 contains 15 residues. CDR3 DNA: TGTGCCAGCAGCCGCGGTTGGCCTTTTCAAGAGACCCAGTACTTC. It codes for CASSRGWPFQETQYF.

The chain has TRBV18 and TRBJ2-7, with 10 bases aligning to TRBD2. Trimming cost V 3 bases and J 3 bases; bases outside gene matches: 2. This CDR3 is built from 14 residues. CDR1 and CDR2 (germline): KGHSH, LQKENI. This CDR3 reads CASSPPSGSYEQYF. The CDR3 DNA is TGTGCCAGCTCACCTCCTAGCGGGAGCTACGAGCAGTACTTC.

This clone was recorded only once. This chain connects TRBV27 to TRBJ2-5; TRBD1 matches 8 bases. V shed 6 bases and J 5 bases; nucleotides not matched to a gene: 8. Per germline, CDR1 MNHEY and CDR2 SMNVEV (reference sequence). The CDR3 is made up of 14 amino acids. The DNA of the CDR3 is TGTGCCAGCAGGCCCTGGGGGACAGGCGAGACCCAGTACTTC. It yields the protein CASRPWGTGETQYF.

The chain combines TRBV27 with TRBJ2-1; D is perhaps TRBD1 (6 bases). The CDR3 loop spans 15 amino acids. Trimming removed 3 bases from V and 1 base from J, with 10 bases in between. Germline loops: CDR1 MNHEY, CDR2 SMNVEV (reference sequence). CDR3 DNA sequence: TGTGCCAGCAGTTTCACAGGGAGTTCCTACAATGAGCAGTTCTTC. It encodes CASSFTGSSYNEQFF.

The chain joins TRBV5-1 to TRBJ2-1; 7 nucleotides agree with TRBD2. The germline gives CDR1 SGHRS, CDR2 YFSETQ. The CDR3 totals 16 residues. V was pared by 2 bases and J by 8 bases, with 13 bases of the junction left unmatched. CDR3: CASSLARDYPYDEQFF. For the CDR3, the DNA is TGCGCCAGCAGCTTAGCCCGGGACTACCCGTACGATGAGCAGTTCTTC. The entire variable domain, with the rest obtained from reference TRBV5-1 and TRBJ2-1, is as follows: KAGVTQTPRYLIKTRGQQVTLSCSPISGHRSVSWYQQTPGQGLQFLFEYFSETQRNKGNFPGRFSGRQFSNSRSEMNVSTLELGDSALYLCASSLARDYPYDEQFFGPGTRLTVL.

The chain uses TRBV6-5 and TRBJ1-5; D not certain. Germline CDR1 and CDR2: MNHEY and SVGAGI. Trimming pared 7 bases from V and 5 bases from J, leaving 3 bases between. CDR3 length: 10 residues. CDR3 sequence: CASNYQPQHF. The CDR3 bases are TGTGCCAGCAACTATCAGCCCCAGCATTTT.

The V and J genes are TRBV4-3 and TRBJ2-2; 7 bases are a match to TRBD2. Losses at the gene ends were 2 bases for V and 1 base for J; bases not matched to a gene: 4. CDR1 is LGHNA, CDR2 YSLEER, per germline. The CDR3 has 16 amino acids. The CDR3 reads CASSQFGGGNTGELFF. The CDR3 DNA sequence: TGCGCCAGCAGCCAATTCGGCGGGGGGAACACCGGGGAGCTGTTTTTT.

The chain combines TRBV29-1 with TRBJ2-1, with 13 bases identical to TRBD2. Germline assignment: CDR1 SQVTM and CDR2 ANQGSEA. Trimming took 4 bases from V and 4 from J; bases not matched to a gene: 1. The CDR3 sequence is 14 residues long. CDR3 residues: CSVVGLAGYNEQFF. CDR3 nucleotides: TGCAGCGTTGTGGGACTAGCGGGGTACAATGAGCAGTTCTTC.

This clone was counted between two and nine times. One end of the junction fails to match germline, which may point to a read error. This chain links TRBV7-7 with TRBJ2-1, with D possibly TRBD2 on 5 matching bases. Per the germline V gene, CDR1 is SSHAT and CDR2 is FNYEAQ (reference sequence). The CDR3 sequence is 13 residues long. In DNA, the CDR3 is TGTGCTAGCAGCGCGGGTCTCGGCAATGAGCAGTTCTTC. Translated, it gives CASSAGLGNEQFF.

This clone has just one count. This rearrangement joins TRBV28 to TRBJ1-1; no clear D gene. There are 11 residues in the CDR3. Germline CDR1 is MDHEN and CDR2 is SYDVKM. Trimming cost V 6 bases and J 0 bases, with 2 bases left between them. CDR3 bases: TGTGCCAGCAGGCTGAACACTGAAGCTTTCTTT. Translating it yields CASRLNTEAFF.

The chain is built from TRBV10-3 and TRBJ1-5; 8 bases map to TRBD1. Germline CDR1 is ENHRY and CDR2 is SYGVKD. Trimming took 3 bases from V and 2 from J; bases not matched to a gene: 15. The CDR3 has 19 amino acids. The CDR3 DNA sequence: TGTGCCATCAGTGACCCGGACAGGGCTGGAGCGGCGGGCAATCAGCCCCAGCATTTT. It specifies CAISDPDRAGAAGNQPQHF.

This clone was seen only a few times. The genes are TRBV24-1 and TRBJ1-2; unclear D gene. The germline V and J ends were trimmed by 12 bases and 7 bases, with 23 bases remaining between them. The germline V gene has CDR1 KGHDR and CDR2 SFDVKD. This CDR3 has 14 residues. CDR3 sequence reads: CALGAGQERSGYTF. The CDR3 DNA follows: TGTGCCCTCGGAGCTGGGCAGGAGAGATCTGGCTACACCTTC.

The chain uses TRBV6-5 and TRBJ1-5; D unclear. CDR3 length: 15 amino acids. V gave up 2 bases and J gave up 0 bases, with 8 bases separating them. Looked up from germline, CDR1 is MNHEY and CDR2 is SVGAGI. The CDR3 here is CASSYPLNSNQPQHF. DNA for the CDR3: TGTGCCAGCAGTTACCCACTCAATAGCAATCAGCCCCAGCATTTT.

This chain links TRBV2 with TRBJ1-2, with TRBD1 as a possible D gene (5 bases). Looked up from germline, CDR1 is SNHLY and CDR2 is FYNNEI. V lost 7 bases, J lost 2 bases, and 14 bases lay in between. The CDR3 is 14 amino acids. The CDR3 protein is CASIPERDNYGYTF. The CDR3 nucleotides are TGTGCCAGCATCCCGGAGAGGGACAACTATGGCTACACCTTC. Together with reference TRBV2 and TRBJ1-2, the CDR3 gives the full variable domain: EPEVTQTPSHQVTQMGQEVILRCVPISNHLYFYWYRQILGQKVEFLVSFYNNEISEKSEIFDDQFSVERPDGSNFTLKIRSTKLEDSAMYFCASIPERDNYGYTFGSGTRLTVV.

The chain has TRBV9 and TRBJ2-2; 10 nucleotides match TRBD2. Trimming took 2 bases from V and 5 from J; bases not matched to a gene: 0. CDR3 length: 14 residues. Germline CDR1 reads SGDLS; CDR2 reads YYNGEE. DNA of the CDR3: TGTGCCAGCAGCGTGACTAGCGGGACCGGGGAGCTGTTTTTT. Protein product: CASSVTSGTGELFF.